Described below is a single T cell receptor beta chain sequence and its context. The sample holds a few counts of this clonotype. The clone's antigen remains unknown. The record has no base qualities; no much larger clone is one base away. Every donor in the study was a healthy Caucasian. Three pairs of female monozygotic twins, all aged about 18 to 30 years, were included in the twin cohort. The RNA used for TCR libraries was isolated from peripheral blood mononuclear cells. The library was obtained by 5' RACE. Reads for this sample came from an Illumina HiSeq 2000. A universal primer binding site was added through template switching, and the final cDNA carried a unique molecular identifier so that TCR cDNA molecules could be counted accurately. Specific primers in the conserved constant-segment region were used to synthesize first-strand cDNA for the TCR alpha and beta chains. To control for contamination, every cDNA library carried two barcodes: a SMART-Mk sample barcode plus Illumina barcodes. TruSeq adapter sequences, together with Illumina sample barcodes, were added in two successive PCR steps. Sequencing of the TCR alpha and beta cDNA libraries was done on the Illumina HiSeq platform using custom primers. Turning to the authors' computational methods: Unique molecular identifiers were extracted from raw reads with MiGEC, and CDR3 positions were determined with MiXCR. For each individual, recombination models were inferred using an EM algorithm with the repgenHMM and IGoR tools. The tcR package in R was used for shared clonotype analysis, with sharing normalized by the product of cloneset sizes. To study raw recombination without the effects of thymic and clonal selection, out-of-frame nonproductive sequences were analyzed. TCRdb reworked the public reads: Q25 trimming with fastp, MiXCR clone assembly, productive beta chains retained. One record per CDR3 amino acid sequence lists the most common genes and DNA. V and J calls and clone size were set by TCRdb, not the authors. The sample records some 660,000 distinct CDR3 sequences, over 8.5% of which are singletons. The top ten hold 0.98% of the sample.

The data belong to a study of identical twins (dated by TCRdb to the mid-2010s). Looking at the study overall: The study deep-sequenced TCR alpha and beta repertoires from monozygotic twins, unrelated adults of various ages and cord blood to test whether fetal clonotypes persist. To rule out contamination, the twin experiments were replicated at different times with different library preparation protocols.

Points the paper makes about the study in general: Compared with coincidental sharing between unrelated individuals, out-of-frame TCR alpha sequences shared between twins had an excess of sequences with low generation probability. Because the same donors could not be followed over many years, the conclusions relied on cross-sectional statistical analysis. Invariant T cells such as MAIT and iNKT could partly confound zero-insertion analyses, although diverse VJ usage argued against such confounding for most clonotypes. In beta out-of-frame sequences, excess twin sharing was weaker, because having fewer shared sequences lowered the signal-to-noise ratio. Fewer insertions were carried by abundant cord blood beta clonotypes, a similar but weaker trend appeared in young adult naive repertoires, and no such trend appeared in memory repertoires. In monozygotic twins, out-of-frame TCR alpha sharing was systematically underestimated by recombination models, although the models agreed with sharing between unrelated individuals.

V loses 5 bases, J loses 6 bases, and the germline ends lie 10 bases apart. The CDR3, from cysteine to phenylalanine, totals 12 residues. Only the CDR3 DNA is retained, 36 bases long and in frame from the first base. The germline V gene (reference sequence) yields LGHDT for CDR1 and YNNKEL for CDR2. The same specimen was also included in a second study, on yellow fever vaccine responses in identical twins. As that second paper reports: The authors reported that the T cell response to vaccination in identical twins appeared partly convergent and partly personalized. The study precisely tracked vaccine-responding T cell clones in identical twins.

The source of this sequence is a woman under 30 in good health. Specimen: PBMCs. Recombination linked TRBV3-1 to TRBJ1-1; confidence is insufficient to name the D gene. The nucleotide sequence is given as TGTGCCAGCAGCTCCGCTTGGGCTGAAGCTTTCTTT. This codes for CASSSAWAEAFF.